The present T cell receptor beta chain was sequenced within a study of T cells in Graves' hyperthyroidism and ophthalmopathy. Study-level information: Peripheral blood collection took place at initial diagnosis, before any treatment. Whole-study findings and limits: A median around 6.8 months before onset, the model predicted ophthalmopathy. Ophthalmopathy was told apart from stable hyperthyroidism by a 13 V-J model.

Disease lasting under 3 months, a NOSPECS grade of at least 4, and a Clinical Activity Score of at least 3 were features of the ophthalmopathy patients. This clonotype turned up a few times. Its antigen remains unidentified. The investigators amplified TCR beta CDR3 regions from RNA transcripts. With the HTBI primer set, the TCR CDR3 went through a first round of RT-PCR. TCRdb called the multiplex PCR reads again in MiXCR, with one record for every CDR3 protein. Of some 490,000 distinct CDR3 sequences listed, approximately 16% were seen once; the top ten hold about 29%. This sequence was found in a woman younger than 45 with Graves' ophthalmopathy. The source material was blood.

Here the CDR3 reads CASSSQGEEKLFF. CDR3 coding DNA: TGTGCCAGCAGCTCCCAGGGGGAGGAAAAACTGTTTTTT. The J gene is TRBJ1-4, the V gene TRBV7-8; TRBD1 agrees at 7 bases. The CDR3 loop spans 13 amino acids. Germline V CDR1 and CDR2: SGHVS, FQNEAQ. V was pared by 4 bases and J by 8 bases, with 4 bases of the junction left unmatched. The full variable domain, rest sourced from reference TRBV7-8 and TRBJ1-4, is GAGVSQSPRYKVAKRGQDVALRCDPISGHVSLFWYQQALGQGPEFLTYFQNEAQLDKSGLPSDRFFAERPEGSVSTLKIQRTQQEDSAVYLCASSSQGEEKLFFGSGTQLSVL.